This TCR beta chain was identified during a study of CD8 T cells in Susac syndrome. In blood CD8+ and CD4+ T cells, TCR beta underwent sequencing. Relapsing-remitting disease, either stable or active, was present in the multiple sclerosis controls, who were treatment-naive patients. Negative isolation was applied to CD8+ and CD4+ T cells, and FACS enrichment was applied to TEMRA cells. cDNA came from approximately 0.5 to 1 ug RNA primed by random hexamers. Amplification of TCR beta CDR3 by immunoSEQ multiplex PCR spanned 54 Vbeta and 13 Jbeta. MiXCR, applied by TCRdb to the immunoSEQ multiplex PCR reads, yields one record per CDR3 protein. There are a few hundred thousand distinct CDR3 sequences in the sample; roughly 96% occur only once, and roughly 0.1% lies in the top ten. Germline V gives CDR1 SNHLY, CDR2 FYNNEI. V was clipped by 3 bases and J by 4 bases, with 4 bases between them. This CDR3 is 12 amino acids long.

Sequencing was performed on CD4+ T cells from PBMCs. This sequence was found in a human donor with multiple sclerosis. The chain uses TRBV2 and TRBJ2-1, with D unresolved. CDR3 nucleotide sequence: TGTGCCAGCAGTGACCAATACAATGAGCAGTTCTTC. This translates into CASSDQYNEQFF.